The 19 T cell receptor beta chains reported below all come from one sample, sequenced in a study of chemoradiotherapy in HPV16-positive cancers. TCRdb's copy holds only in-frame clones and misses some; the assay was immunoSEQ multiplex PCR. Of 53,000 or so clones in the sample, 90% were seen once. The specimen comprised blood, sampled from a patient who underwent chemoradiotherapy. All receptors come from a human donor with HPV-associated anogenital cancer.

The DNA for the CDR3 is TGTGCCAGCAGTTTAACAGATCCGTCTCACTACGAGCAGTACTTC. As protein: CASSLTDPSHYEQYF. This chain links TRBV27 with TRBJ2-7; D is unclear. This CDR3 is built from 15 residues. From germline, CDR1 is MNHEY and CDR2 SMNVEV (reference sequence). The ends were cut back, 2 bases at V and 3 bases at J, with 14 bases in the middle.

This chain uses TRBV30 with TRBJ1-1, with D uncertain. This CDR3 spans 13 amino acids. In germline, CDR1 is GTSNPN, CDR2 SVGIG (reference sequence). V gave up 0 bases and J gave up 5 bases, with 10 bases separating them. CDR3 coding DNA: TGTGCCTGGAGTGTATGGGGTCGGACTGAAGCTTTCTTT. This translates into CAWSVWGRTEAFF.

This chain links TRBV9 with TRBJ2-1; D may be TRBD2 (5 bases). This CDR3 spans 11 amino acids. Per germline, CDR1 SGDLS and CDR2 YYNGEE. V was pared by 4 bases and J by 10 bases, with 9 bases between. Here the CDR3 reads CASSPGGEQFF. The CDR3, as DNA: TGTGCCAGCAGCCCAGGCGGGGAGCAGTTCTTC.

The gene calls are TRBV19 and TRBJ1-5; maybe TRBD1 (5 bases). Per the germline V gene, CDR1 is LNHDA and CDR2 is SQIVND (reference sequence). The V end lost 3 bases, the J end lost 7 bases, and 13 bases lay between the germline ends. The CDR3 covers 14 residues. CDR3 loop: CASSIQGPAQPQHF. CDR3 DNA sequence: TGTGCCAGTAGTATCCAGGGTCCAGCGCAGCCCCAGCATTTT.

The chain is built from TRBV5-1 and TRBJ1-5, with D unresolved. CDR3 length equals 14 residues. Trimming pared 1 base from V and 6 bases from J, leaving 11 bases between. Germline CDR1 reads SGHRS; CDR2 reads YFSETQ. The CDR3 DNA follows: TGCGCCAGCAGCTTGTTTCCCGACGTTCAGCCCCAGCATTTT. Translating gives CASSLFPDVQPQHF.

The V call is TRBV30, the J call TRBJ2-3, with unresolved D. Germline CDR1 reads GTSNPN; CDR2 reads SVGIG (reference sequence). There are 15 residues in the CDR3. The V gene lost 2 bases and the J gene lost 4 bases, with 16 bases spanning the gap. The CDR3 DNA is TGTGCCTGGAGTCCCCTACTCTCGGGCCCAGATACGCAGTATTTT. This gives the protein CAWSPLLSGPDTQYF.

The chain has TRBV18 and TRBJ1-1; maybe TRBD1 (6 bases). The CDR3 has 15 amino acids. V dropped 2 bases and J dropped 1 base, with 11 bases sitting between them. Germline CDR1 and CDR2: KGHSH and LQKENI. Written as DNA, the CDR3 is TGTGCCAGCTCACCAAGGACAGAGACGAACACTGAAGCTTTCTTT. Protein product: CASSPRTETNTEAFF.

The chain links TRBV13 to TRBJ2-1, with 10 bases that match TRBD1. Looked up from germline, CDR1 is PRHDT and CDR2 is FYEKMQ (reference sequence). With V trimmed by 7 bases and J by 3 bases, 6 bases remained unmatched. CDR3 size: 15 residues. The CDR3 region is CASTPGTGDYNEQFF. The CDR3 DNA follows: TGTGCCAGCACCCCCGGGACAGGGGACTACAATGAGCAGTTCTTC.

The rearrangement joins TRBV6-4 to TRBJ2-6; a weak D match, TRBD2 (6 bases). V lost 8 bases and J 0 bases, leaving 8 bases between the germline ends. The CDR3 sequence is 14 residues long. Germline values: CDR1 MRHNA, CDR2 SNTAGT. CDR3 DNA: TGTGCCAGCGGGCGGGGCTCTGGGGCCAACGTCCTGACTTTC. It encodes CASGRGSGANVLTF.

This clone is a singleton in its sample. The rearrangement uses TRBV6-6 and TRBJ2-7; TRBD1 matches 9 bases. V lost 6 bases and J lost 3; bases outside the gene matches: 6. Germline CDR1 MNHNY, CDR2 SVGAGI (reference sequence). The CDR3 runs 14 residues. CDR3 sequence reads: CASRTGQGYYEQYF. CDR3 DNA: TGTGCCAGCAGAACGGGACAGGGTTACTACGAGCAGTACTTC.

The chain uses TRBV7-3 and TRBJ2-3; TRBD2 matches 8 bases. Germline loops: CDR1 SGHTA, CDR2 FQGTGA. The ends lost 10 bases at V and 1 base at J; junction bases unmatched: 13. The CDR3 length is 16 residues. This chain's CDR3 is CATSPWGRGGTDTQYF. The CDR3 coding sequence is TGTGCCACCTCACCCTGGGGGCGGGGGGGCACAGATACGCAGTATTTT.

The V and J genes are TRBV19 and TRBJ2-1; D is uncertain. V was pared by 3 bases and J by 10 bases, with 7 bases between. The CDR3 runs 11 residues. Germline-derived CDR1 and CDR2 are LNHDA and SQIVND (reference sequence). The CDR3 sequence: CASSMDGEQFF. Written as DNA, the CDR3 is TGTGCCAGTAGTATGGATGGCGAGCAGTTCTTC.

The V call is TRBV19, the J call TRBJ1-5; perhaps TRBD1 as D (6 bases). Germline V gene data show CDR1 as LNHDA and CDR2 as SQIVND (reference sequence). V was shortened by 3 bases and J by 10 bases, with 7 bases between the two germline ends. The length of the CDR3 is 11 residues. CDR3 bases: TGTGCCAGTAGTATGACAGGCCCCCAGCATTTT. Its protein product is CASSMTGPQHF.

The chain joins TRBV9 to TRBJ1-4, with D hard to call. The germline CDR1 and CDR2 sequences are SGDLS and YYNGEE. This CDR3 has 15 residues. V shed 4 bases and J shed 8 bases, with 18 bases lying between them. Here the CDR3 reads CASSPAGLPWEKLFF. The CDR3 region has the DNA TGTGCCAGCAGCCCTGCTGGGCTCCCATGGGAAAAACTGTTTTTT.

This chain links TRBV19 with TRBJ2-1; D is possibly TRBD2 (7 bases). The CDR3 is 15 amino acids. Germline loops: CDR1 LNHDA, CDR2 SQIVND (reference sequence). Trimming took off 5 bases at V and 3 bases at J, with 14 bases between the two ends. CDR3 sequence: CASSRPGGNYNEQFF. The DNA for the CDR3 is TGTGCCAGTAGTCGCCCGGGGGGCAACTACAATGAGCAGTTCTTC.

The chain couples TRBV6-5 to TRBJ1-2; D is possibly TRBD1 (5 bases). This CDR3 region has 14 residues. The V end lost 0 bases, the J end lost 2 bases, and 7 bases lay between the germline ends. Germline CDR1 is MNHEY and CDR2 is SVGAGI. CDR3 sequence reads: CASSYSEGNYGYTF. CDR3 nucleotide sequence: TGTGCCAGCAGTTACTCGGAGGGGAACTATGGCTACACCTTC.

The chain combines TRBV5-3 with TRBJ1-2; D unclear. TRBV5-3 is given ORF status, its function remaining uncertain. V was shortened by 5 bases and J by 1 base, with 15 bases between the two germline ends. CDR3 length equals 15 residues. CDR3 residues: CARSFRWWGNYGYTF. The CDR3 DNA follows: TGTGCCAGAAGTTTCCGGTGGTGGGGTAACTATGGCTACACCTTC.

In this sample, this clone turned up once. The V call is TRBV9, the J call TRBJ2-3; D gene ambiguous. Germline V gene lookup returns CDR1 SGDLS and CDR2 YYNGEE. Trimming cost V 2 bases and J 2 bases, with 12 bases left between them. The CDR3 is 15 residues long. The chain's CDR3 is CASSVDLKNTDTQYF. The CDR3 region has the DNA TGTGCCAGCAGCGTGGACCTTAAAAACACAGATACGCAGTATTTT.

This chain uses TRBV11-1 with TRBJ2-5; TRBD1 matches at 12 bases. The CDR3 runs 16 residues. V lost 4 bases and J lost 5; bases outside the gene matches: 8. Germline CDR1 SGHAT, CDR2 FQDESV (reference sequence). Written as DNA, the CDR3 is TGTGCCAGCAGCTCTACCGGGACAGGGGGCTGGGAGACCCAGTACTTC. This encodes CASSSTGTGGWETQYF. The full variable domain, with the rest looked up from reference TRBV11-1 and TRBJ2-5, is EAEVAQSPRYKITEKSQAVAFWCDPISGHATLYWYRQILGQGPELLVQFQDESVVDDSQLPKDRFSAERLKGVDSTLKIQPAELGDSAMYLCASSSTGTGGWETQYFGPGTRLLVL.